Below are 22 T cell receptor beta chains sequenced from a single sample in a study of response to subunit inactivated influenza vaccine (dated by TCRdb to 2017 to 2018). Library method: RT-PCR. TCRdb shows the sequencer as Illumina HiSeq 2500. The public sequencing data were trimmed at Q25 with fastp and processed into clonotypes with MiXCR by TCRdb, which kept only in-frame beta chains. CDR3 protein sequences are deduplicated, and each keeps its most common genes and DNA. In all, the sample holds more than 400,000 distinct CDR3 sequences, and about a tenth of those were seen once. The ten largest make up less than 15% of the sample. The time point tag for this specimen amounts to: approximately 47 days after influenza vaccine administration. This specimen consisted of PBMCs from blood, obtained roughly 46 days after vaccination. The receptor source for this set is a man in his forties or fifties who received an inactivated influenza vaccine. Donor details come from another sample of the same person, matched by shared clones.

This clonotype was observed once. The junction differs from germline at one of its ends, possibly a read error. The rearrangement uses TRBV28 and TRBJ2-7; weak D call: TRBD1 (5 bases). CDR3 length: 16 amino acids. Per germline, CDR1 MDHEN and CDR2 SYDVKM. The CDR3: CASSLLGADSSYKQYF. The CDR3 nucleotides read TGTGCCAGCAGTTTACTAGGGGCCGACAGCTCCTACAAGCAGTACTTC.

V gene TRBV28 combines with J gene TRBJ2-7; 10 bases are a match to TRBD1. The CDR3 spans 13 residues. Germline V lookup: CDR1 MDHEN, CDR2 SYDVKM. The junction had 9 bases not matched to a gene; V was cut back by 7 bases and J by 9 bases. CDR3 coding DNA: TGTGCCAGCAATGCCGCCGGGACAGGGGTGCAGTACTTC. This gives the protein CASNAAGTGVQYF.

The rearrangement joins TRBV28 to TRBJ2-3, with 14 bases lining up with TRBD2. The CDR3 is made up of 21 amino acids. The germline V gene has CDR1 MDHEN and CDR2 SYDVKM. V shed 3 bases and J 0 bases; nucleotides not matched to a gene: 14. For the CDR3, the DNA is TGTGCCAGCAGTTTTCACCAAGGACTAGCGGGAGGTTCGCCTAGCACAGATACGCAGTATTTT. Translating gives CASSFHQGLAGGSPSTDTQYF.

There are a few counts of this clonotype. The chain uses TRBV18 and TRBJ2-4; TRBD2 aligns across 7 bases. The CDR3 is 16 residues long. Germline CDR1 and CDR2: KGHSH and LQKENI. V shed 3 bases and J 0 bases; nucleotides not matched to a gene: 5. The CDR3 here is CASSPGAGLAKNIQYF. Written as DNA, the CDR3 is TGTGCCAGCTCACCCGGAGCGGGATTAGCCAAAAACATTCAGTACTTC.

This clonotype was seen a handful of times. V gene TRBV5-1 combines with J gene TRBJ2-1; possibly TRBD1 for D (8 bases). There are 14 residues in the CDR3. V was shortened by 4 bases and J by 4 bases, with 12 bases between the two germline ends. Per the germline V gene, CDR1 is SGHRS and CDR2 is YFSETQ. The CDR3 reads CASSPQGGYNEQFF. DNA for the CDR3: TGCGCCAGCAGCCCACAGGGGGGGTACAATGAGCAGTTCTTC.

This clonotype occurred a few times. V usage is TRBV7-9 and J usage is TRBJ2-5; D is ambiguous. Germline-derived CDR1 and CDR2 are SEHNR and FQNEAQ (reference sequence). V dropped 1 base and J dropped 6 bases, with 12 bases sitting between them. The CDR3 sequence is 14 residues long. CDR3 nucleotides: TGTGCCAGCAGCTTAGGCCCCCTCGGCCAGACCCAGTACTTC. Protein product: CASSLGPLGQTQYF.

This clonotype was seen more than once but under ten times. The chain joins TRBV10-3 to TRBJ1-5; D might be TRBD1 (6 bases). V was pared by 3 bases and J by 6 bases, with 12 bases between. The CDR3 runs 14 residues. The germline V gene encodes CDR1 ENHRY and CDR2 SYGVKD. CDR3 nucleotides: TGTGCCATCAGTGATCAGGGGTTTCGTCAGCCCCAGCATTTT. It encodes CAISDQGFRQPQHF.

This clonotype was counted only a few times. The genes are TRBV21-1 and TRBJ2-1; TRBD2 was called by the table and not checked on the DNA. TRBV21-1 is a known pseudogene. This CDR3 has 15 amino acids. CDR3 nucleotides: TGTGCCAGATATACGACTAGCGGGAGCTACAATGAGCAGTTCTTC. This gives the protein CARYTTSGSYNEQFF.

This clonotype was picked up many times. The rearrangement uses TRBV7-6 and TRBJ2-5; no clear D. Per the germline V gene, CDR1 is SGHVS and CDR2 is FNYEAQ. Trimming cost V 1 base and J 0 bases, with 9 bases left between them. The CDR3 consists of 15 residues. The CDR3 sequence is CASSLGLGNQETQYF. CDR3 DNA: TGTGCCAGCAGCTTAGGGTTGGGGAACCAAGAGACCCAGTACTTC.

This clonotype was counted ten times or more. One end of the junction fails to match germline, which may point to a read error. The chain uses TRBV5-1 and TRBJ1-1; D gene ambiguous. Germline V gene sequence: CDR1 SGHRS, CDR2 YFSETQ. CDR3 length: 13 amino acids. DNA of the CDR3: TGTGCCAGCAGCTTAGACCGAAACACTGAAGCTTTCTTT. Amino acids: CASSLDRNTEAFF.

In its sample, this clonotype was seen a few times. The chain carries TRBV20-1 and TRBJ2-7; TRBD2 aligns across 7 bases. There are 15 residues in the CDR3. CDR1 and CDR2 (germline): DFQATT, SNEGSKA (reference sequence). The V gene end was trimmed by 7 bases and the J gene end by 5 bases; junction bases not matched to a gene: 17. The CDR3 here is CSGLHPLAADDEQYF. The DNA of the CDR3 is TGCAGTGGCCTCCATCCCCTAGCGGCGGACGACGAGCAGTACTTC.

In its sample, this clonotype was seen a few times. J is TRBJ1-2 and V is TRBV29-1; weak D call: TRBD1 (6 bases). Germline CDR1 is SQVTM and CDR2 is ANQGSEA. The length of the CDR3 is 17 residues. The ends were cut back, 0 bases at V and 4 bases at J, with 21 bases in the middle. The CDR3 region has the DNA TGCAGCGTTGAAGAAGGGGGGCAGGGGCTGGGGACCTATGGCTACACCTTC. Amino acid sequence: CSVEEGGQGLGTYGYTF.

This clonotype came up many times. The rearrangement joins TRBV28 to TRBJ1-2, with D perhaps matching TRBD1 (5 bases). The V gene lost 6 bases and the J gene lost 0 bases, with 14 bases spanning the gap. Looked up from germline, CDR1 is MDHEN and CDR2 is SYDVKM. The CDR3 has 15 amino acids. The CDR3 protein is CASREMGEANYGYTF. The CDR3 DNA is TGTGCCAGCAGAGAAATGGGGGAAGCTAACTATGGCTACACCTTC.

This rearrangement joins TRBV6-5 to TRBJ2-1; no clear D. The germline V gene has CDR1 MNHEY and CDR2 SVGAGI. The V end lost 3 bases, the J end lost 9 bases, and 9 bases lay between the germline ends. The CDR3 loop spans 12 amino acids. CDR3 sequence (DNA): TGTGCCAGCAGTTATGGTTGGGGTGAGCAGTTCTTC. This gives the protein CASSYGWGEQFF.

J is TRBJ2-5 and V is TRBV5-1; D may be TRBD2 (5 bases). This CDR3 contains 13 residues. The germline V gene has CDR1 SGHRS and CDR2 YFSETQ. Deletions cut 3 bases from V and 4 bases from J, with 10 bases between. CDR3 sequence: CASSSDSRETQYF. The CDR3 DNA reads as TGCGCCAGCAGCTCGGACTCCCGAGAGACCCAGTACTTC.

In its sample, this clonotype was seen many times. The rearrangement uses TRBV6-5 and TRBJ1-3, with D unresolved. There are 12 residues in the CDR3. V was clipped by 8 bases and J by 9 bases, with 14 bases between them. Germline CDR1 is MNHEY and CDR2 is SVGAGI. CDR3: CASGPGGRTIYF. The CDR3 nucleotides read TGTGCCAGCGGTCCTGGTGGGCGCACCATATATTTT.

This sequence joins TRBV29-1 and TRBJ2-3, with D uncertain. Between the trimmed V and J ends, which lost 5 bases and 6 bases, there was a span of 12 bases. Germline V lookup: CDR1 SQVTM, CDR2 ANQGSEA. The CDR3 sequence is 12 residues long. In DNA, the CDR3 is TGCAGCGTTACATATATCACTGATACGCAGTATTTT. Its translation is CSVTYITDTQYF.

This clonotype was counted between two and nine times. This chain connects TRBV5-6 to TRBJ2-2; D gene ambiguous. CDR3 length: 14 amino acids. Germline V gives CDR1 SGHDT, CDR2 YYEEEE. V was pared by 1 base and J by 4 bases, with 8 bases between. The CDR3 reads CASSLWAVTGELFF. Here the CDR3 DNA reads TGTGCCAGCAGCTTGTGGGCCGTCACCGGGGAGCTGTTTTTT.

V gene TRBV28 combines with J gene TRBJ1-6; D gene unclear. The CDR3 covers 16 residues. V lost 4 bases, J lost 10 bases, and 20 bases lay in between. The germline gives CDR1 MDHEN, CDR2 SYDVKM. CDR3 coding DNA: TGTGCCAGCAGTTCCGGACGACGGTGGGTAAACTCACCCCTCCACTTT. Protein sequence: CASSSGRRWVNSPLHF.

This sequence joins TRBV29-1 and TRBJ2-1; 10 bases align to TRBD2. CDR3 length: 15 residues. CDR1 and CDR2 from the germline V gene are SQVTM and ANQGSEA. With V trimmed by 3 bases and J by 6 bases, 8 bases remained unmatched. The DNA for the CDR3 is TGCAGCGTTGATCTTCTAGCGGGAGCAGGCAATGAGCAGTTCTTC. Translated, it gives CSVDLLAGAGNEQFF.

The chain carries TRBV18 and TRBJ2-1; D is ambiguous. The germline V and J ends were trimmed by 3 bases and 9 bases, with 9 bases remaining between them. The germline CDR1 and CDR2 sequences are KGHSH and LQKENI. The CDR3 is 12 amino acids. The chain's CDR3 is CASSPPAAEQFF. CDR3 nucleotide sequence: TGTGCCAGCTCACCCCCGGCGGCTGAGCAGTTCTTC.

The chain has TRBV12-3 or TRBV12-4 and TRBJ2-1, with D maybe TRBD2 (6 bases). Between the trimmed V and J ends, which lost 7 bases and 6 bases, there was a span of 19 bases. The CDR3 contains 15 residues. CDR3 DNA sequence: TGTGCCAGCACCTCTGTTTCGGGGGTGGGCAATGAGCAGTTCTTC. It is translated as CASTSVSGVGNEQFF.